Each of the 21 T cell receptor beta chains below was sequenced from the same sample in a study of shared clonotypes between healthy human individuals. This table comes from immunoSEQ multiplex PCR, and its TCRdb copy is limited to in-frame clones, with some not included. The sample lists 2 million to 3 million clones, over 85% occurring once. The source material was naive CD4+ T cells from PBMCs. The subset: CD45RA+ positively selected. The receptor set was obtained from a man younger than 30 in good health. Some clones in this sample may be carry-over from other donors' samples.

The chain joins TRBV6-1 to TRBJ2-7; unclear D gene. The V gene's germline CDR1 is MNHNS and CDR2 SASEGT. The CDR3 has 14 amino acids. Trimming removed 5 bases at V and 6 bases at J, with 17 bases between. As DNA, the CDR3 is TGTGCCAGCAGTATACCAAAGAGCCTCGGCGAGCAGTACTTC. This codes for CASSIPKSLGEQYF.

The rearrangement links TRBV10-1 to TRBJ2-2; 9 bases match TRBD2. CDR1 is WNHNN and CDR2 is SYGVQD in the germline V gene (reference sequence). The V and J ends lost 2 bases and 4 bases, in that order; junction bases with no gene match: 20. The CDR3 runs 21 residues. The CDR3 DNA reads as TGCGCCAGCAGTGAGAGGAGGCCCGGGATCGCGGGAGGGCCGGGCACCGGGGAGCTGTTTTTT. Translating gives CASSERRPGIAGGPGTGELFF.

This clone has more than one count but fewer than ten. This sequence joins TRBV6-1 and TRBJ2-7; D perhaps matches TRBD2 (5 bases). Germline CDR1 MNHNS, CDR2 SASEGT. Trimming took 4 bases from V and 9 from J, leaving 16 bases between them. The CDR3 has 13 residues. For the CDR3, the DNA is TGTGCCAGCAGTGCCTCCCGGGATCGCGCGCAGTACTTC. Residues: CASSASRDRAQYF.

The V and J genes are TRBV30 and TRBJ1-4; 7 bases fit TRBD1. This CDR3 contains 14 residues. Germline lookup yields CDR1 GTSNPN and CDR2 SVGIG (reference sequence). After removal of 0 bases from V and 8 bases from J, the junction contained 6 bases not matched to a gene. The CDR3 DNA reads as TGTGCCTGGAGTGTACTTGGGACAGAGGAAAAACTGTTTTTT. This encodes CAWSVLGTEEKLFF.

The chain is built from TRBV10-2 and TRBJ1-1, with D uncertain. The V gene lost 4 bases and the J gene lost 4 bases, with 19 bases spanning the gap. CDR3 size: 16 residues. Germline values: CDR1 WSHSY, CDR2 SAAADI. The DNA of the CDR3 is TGCGCCAGCAGTGGTTTTCGGGGTCCTGGAGCCACTGAAGCTTTCTTT. This codes for CASSGFRGPGATEAFF.

This chain links TRBV5-4 with TRBJ2-7, with 8 positions matching TRBD1. The germline gives CDR1 SGHNT, CDR2 YYREEE (reference sequence). The CDR3 covers 15 residues. V gave up 1 base and J gave up 6 bases; unmatched junction bases: 9. In nucleotides, the CDR3 is TGTGCCAGCAGCTTGCGTCAGGGGGCCGGGGGCGAGCAGTACTTC. Protein product: CASSLRQGAGGEQYF.

This chain uses TRBV11-3 with TRBJ1-3, with 8 bases identical to TRBD1. This CDR3 region has 13 residues. The V gene end was trimmed by 4 bases and the J gene end by 8 bases; junction bases not matched to a gene: 4. Germline lookup yields CDR1 SGHNT and CDR2 YENEEA. Written as DNA, the CDR3 is TGTGCCAGCAGCTCCGACAGGGGCTACACCATATATTTT. It codes for CASSSDRGYTIYF.

The rearrangement uses TRBV9 and TRBJ1-2; TRBD1 aligns across 11 bases. CDR1 is SGDLS and CDR2 is YYNGEE in the germline V gene. CDR3 length: 16 residues. V shed 6 bases, J shed 7 bases, and the junction held 14 bases outside the gene matches. The CDR3 spells CASTKGQGESRGGYTF. The CDR3 DNA sequence: TGTGCCAGCACGAAGGGACAGGGGGAGTCCAGAGGTGGCTACACCTTC.

The chain couples TRBV9 to TRBJ2-7; TRBD1 matches 9 bases. CDR3 length: 16 amino acids. From germline, CDR1 is SGDLS and CDR2 YYNGEE. V lost 2 bases to trimming and J lost 5 bases; unmatched junction nucleotides: 11. CDR3 sequence reads: CASSVAPGQGFHEQYF. CDR3 DNA: TGTGCCAGCAGCGTCGCTCCGGGACAGGGTTTCCACGAGCAGTACTTC.

As regards this clone: The sample has other DNA sequences that encode this CDR3 too. This chain connects TRBV28 to TRBJ1-5; weak D call: TRBD1 (6 bases). V lost 3 bases and J 4 bases, leaving 10 bases between the germline ends. CDR3 length equals 14 residues. Germline V lookup: CDR1 MDHEN, CDR2 SYDVKM. CDR3: CASSFGTPNQPQHF. In nucleotides, the CDR3 is TGTGCCAGCAGTTTTGGGACACCGAATCAGCCCCAGCATTTT.

This sequence joins TRBV6-1 and TRBJ1-1; D is possibly TRBD1 (5 bases). CDR1 MNHNS and CDR2 SASEGT come from the germline V gene. Trimming stripped 6 bases from V and 2 bases from J, with 16 bases between. The CDR3 length is 15 residues. The CDR3 region has the DNA TGTGCCAGCAGCGAACCCGGGACGGGAAACACTGAAGCTTTCTTT. Its translation: CASSEPGTGNTEAFF.

The chain is built from TRBV6-5 and TRBJ2-7, with 7 nucleotides matching TRBD2. Germline V gene lookup returns CDR1 MNHEY and CDR2 SVGAGI. V was clipped by 2 bases and J by 4 bases; unmatched bases: 8. This CDR3 spans 15 amino acids. CDR3 nucleotides: TGTGCCAGCAGTTACGCGGCTAGCGGCGCATACGAGCAGTACTTC. It yields the protein CASSYAASGAYEQYF.

This clone has just one count. Other DNA variants within this sample encode the same CDR3. The CDR3: CASSSGLAWETQYF. In nucleotides, the CDR3 is TGCGCCAGCAGCTCCGGACTAGCCTGGGAGACCCAGTACTTC. The V gene is TRBV5-1, the J gene TRBJ2-5, with TRBD2 identical over 8 bases. There are 14 residues in the CDR3. Per germline, CDR1 SGHRS and CDR2 YFSETQ. The junction had 6 bases not matched to a gene; V was cut back by 3 bases and J by 5 bases.

The chain uses TRBV5-1 and TRBJ2-1, with 10 bases matching TRBD2. CDR1 SGHRS and CDR2 YFSETQ come from the germline V gene. V was pared by 2 bases and J by 10 bases, with 12 bases of the junction left unmatched. The CDR3 has 16 residues. This chain's CDR3 is CASSFLAGAPSGEQFF. The CDR3, as DNA: TGCGCCAGCAGCTTCCTAGCGGGAGCCCCTTCTGGAGAGCAGTTCTTC.

The chain is built from TRBV10-3 and TRBJ1-5, with D possibly being TRBD1 (5 bases). The length of the CDR3 is 14 residues. Germline CDR1 is ENHRY and CDR2 is SYGVKD. Trimming pared 3 bases from V and 4 bases from J, leaving 10 bases between. CDR3 sequence: CAISDERGNQPQHF. CDR3 bases: TGTGCCATCAGTGACGAGAGGGGTAATCAGCCCCAGCATTTT.

This clone was observed a handful of times. CDR3 residues: CASSPRPEGPRNTEAFF. The DNA for the CDR3 is TGTGCCAGCTCACCACGTCCCGAGGGGCCCAGGAACACTGAAGCTTTCTTT. V usage is TRBV18 and J usage is TRBJ1-1; maybe TRBD1 (5 bases). Germline loops: CDR1 KGHSH, CDR2 LQKENI. This CDR3 has 17 amino acids. The V end lost 1 base, the J end lost 1 base, and 16 bases lay between the germline ends.

This clone was seen a single time. The chain uses TRBV14 and TRBJ1-5, with 10 bases that match TRBD1. The length of the CDR3 is 16 residues. The V and J ends lost 2 bases and 2 bases, in that order; junction bases with no gene match: 3. CDR1 SGHDN and CDR2 FVKESK come from the germline V gene. The CDR3 reads CASSQSGTGGNQPQHF. DNA for the CDR3: TGTGCCAGCAGCCAATCCGGGACAGGGGGCAATCAGCCCCAGCATTTT.

The J gene is TRBJ1-1, the V gene TRBV18; 11 bases line up with TRBD1. CDR1 is KGHSH, CDR2 LQKENI, per germline. The V and J ends lost 2 bases and 3 bases, in that order; junction bases with no gene match: 11. This CDR3 is 18 amino acids long. CDR3 protein: CASSPTLGTGGKYTEAFF. Here the CDR3 DNA reads TGTGCCAGCTCACCAACACTCGGGACAGGGGGGAAGTACACTGAAGCTTTCTTT.

A few counts support this clone. This chain joins TRBV28 and TRBJ1-5; D call uncertain. Trimming took off 7 bases at V and 0 bases at J, with 7 bases between the two ends. Germline assignment: CDR1 MDHEN and CDR2 SYDVKM. The CDR3 consists of 13 residues. This CDR3 reads CASITHSNQPQHF. In nucleotides, the CDR3 is TGTGCCAGCATTACCCATAGCAATCAGCCCCAGCATTTT.

This chain joins TRBV7-2 and TRBJ2-2; no definite D call. Germline CDR1 and CDR2: SGHTA and FQGNSA. The CDR3 sequence is 14 residues long. V was clipped by 5 bases and J by 8 bases, with 15 bases between them. CDR3 in DNA: TGTGCCAGCAGCCCGTCCCTGAGATCTGGGGAGCTGTTTTTT. Amino acid sequence: CASSPSLRSGELFF.

This sequence joins TRBV4-1 and TRBJ1-5, with 9 bases fitting TRBD1. After removal of 3 bases from V and 5 bases from J, the junction contained 5 bases not matched to a gene. Germline-derived CDR1 and CDR2 are MGHRA and YSYEKL. This CDR3 is 15 amino acids long. CDR3 in amino acids: CASSQPDRGHQPQHF. CDR3 DNA: TGCGCCAGCAGCCAGCCGGACAGGGGTCATCAGCCCCAGCATTTT.